This T cell receptor (beta chain) is from a study of identical twins. TCRdb ran MiXCR on the 5' RACE reads and lists one entry per CDR3 protein. The data hold more than 1.5 million distinct CDR3 sequences, with about 30% observed a single time. This clonotype was counted only a few times. Germline CDR1 LGHNA, CDR2 YNFKEQ. The CDR3 is 15 residues long. V lost 4 bases and J 4 bases, leaving 16 bases between the germline ends. The V call is TRBV4-2, the J call TRBJ1-2, with D unresolved. The TCR originated in a newborn girl in good health. The source material was cord blood. CDR3 residues: CASSPETVGGYGYTF. The CDR3 nucleotides read TGTGCCAGCAGCCCCGAGACCGTGGGAGGCTATGGCTACACCTTC.